This TCR beta chain comes out of a study of cytomegalovirus exposure and HLA in healthy donors. Primers included in the PCR were 60 Vbeta and 13 Jbeta primers. Sequenced by immunoSEQ multiplex PCR; TCRdb stores in-frame clones only, minus some. The sample gives fewer than 110,000 clones, around 80% of which show up once; 2% to 3% is in the top ten. Study-wide findings and caveats: Most TCR beta V segments were productive about 87% or about 30% of the time in an earlier analysis. The authors later found HLA-associated TCR beta chains more clonally expanded than equally common others. For most subjects, TCR beta sequences were reported to predict HLA-A and HLA-B alleles with accuracy.

This clone has just one count. The antigen is unknown. CDR1 and CDR2 (germline): GTSNPN, SVGIG (reference sequence). This CDR3 has 15 residues. V lost 5 bases, J lost 3 bases, and 9 bases stayed unmatched. The sample comprised PBMCs. The receptor was derived from a man aged 30-40 years in good health and CMV-seropositive. The chain combines TRBV30 with TRBJ2-7; 11 bases line up with TRBD1. Written as DNA, the CDR3 is TGTGCCTGGGCTCCACCCGGGACAGGGGGCTACGAGCAGTACTTC. Its translation: CAWAPPGTGGYEQYF.